This T cell receptor (beta chain) originates from a study of blood T cells in healthy people across ages. Study as a whole: The template switching approach captured approximately one barcoded beta molecule for every two T cells. Study outcomes and limitations: Total diversity from one million sequenced T cells was likely underestimated. Naive and antigen-experienced cells could not be conclusively compared, given unsorted PBMCs. Not knowing donor CMV status may have confounded expanded clonotype changes.

The second PCR ran roughly 7 to 12 cycles with a sample-barcoded 5' primer and J-beta primers. TCRdb reprocessed the 5' RACE reads via MiXCR and lists one record per CDR3 protein. The sample includes about 680,000 distinct CDR3 sequences, around 49% of them seen just once. Germline V lookup: CDR1 SGHTA, CDR2 FQGTGA. With 5 bases clipped from V and 4 bases from J, the junction kept 8 bases outside the gene matches. The CDR3 consists of 15 residues. This clonotype appeared a few times. Its target is unknown. The receptor was derived from a woman aged 60-75 years in good health. Sequencing was done on a sample of blood. The chain is built from TRBV7-3 and TRBJ2-1; TRBD2 matches at 7 bases. CDR3 in DNA: TGTGCCAGCAGCCCTACTAGCGAATGGTACAATGAGCAGTTCTTC. This translates into CASSPTSEWYNEQFF.